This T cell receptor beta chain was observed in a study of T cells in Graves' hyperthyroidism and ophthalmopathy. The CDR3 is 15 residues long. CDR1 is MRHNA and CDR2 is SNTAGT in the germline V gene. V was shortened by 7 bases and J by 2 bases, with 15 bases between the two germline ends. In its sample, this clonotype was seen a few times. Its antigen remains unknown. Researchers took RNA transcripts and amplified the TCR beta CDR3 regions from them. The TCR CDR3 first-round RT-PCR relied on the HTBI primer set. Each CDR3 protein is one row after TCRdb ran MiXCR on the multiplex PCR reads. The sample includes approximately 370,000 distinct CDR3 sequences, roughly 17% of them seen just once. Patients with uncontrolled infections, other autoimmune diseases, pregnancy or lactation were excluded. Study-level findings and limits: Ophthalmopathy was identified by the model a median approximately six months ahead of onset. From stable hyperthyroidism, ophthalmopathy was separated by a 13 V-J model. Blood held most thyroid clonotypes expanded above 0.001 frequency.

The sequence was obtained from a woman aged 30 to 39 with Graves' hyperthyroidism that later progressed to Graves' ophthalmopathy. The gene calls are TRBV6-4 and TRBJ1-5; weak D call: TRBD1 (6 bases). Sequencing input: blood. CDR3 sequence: CASKYTGYCNQPQHF. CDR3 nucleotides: TGTGCCAGCAAGTATACAGGGTATTGCAATCAGCCCCAGCATTTT.